A single sample gave rise to the 26 T cell receptor beta chains below, sequenced in a study of OX40 agonist ivuxolimab in advanced cancers. Measured with immunoSEQ multiplex PCR; TCRdb has only the in-frame clones, and not every one. The sample has over 75,000 clones, 90% to 95% seen once. The sequences come from CD4+ or CD8+ T cells sorted from blood, collected in a trial of the OX40 agonist ivuxolimab. All receptors come from an adult with an advanced solid tumor such as melanoma, head and neck, liver or kidney cancer.

In its sample, this clone was seen a few times. This chain links TRBV19 with TRBJ1-5; a weak D match, TRBD1 (5 bases). The germline V gene has CDR1 LNHDA and CDR2 SQIVND (reference sequence). The ends were cut back, 5 bases at V and 1 base at J, with 9 bases in the middle. This CDR3 comprises 14 residues. The CDR3 here is CASSAGQSNQPQHF. The DNA for the CDR3 is TGTGCCAGTAGTGCGGGGCAGAGCAATCAGCCCCAGCATTTT.

V usage is TRBV5-1 and J usage is TRBJ2-2; D may be TRBD2 (5 bases). The CDR3 covers 12 residues. Germline V CDR1 and CDR2: SGHRS, YFSETQ. The germline V and J ends were trimmed by 3 bases and 7 bases, with 7 bases remaining between them. The CDR3, as DNA: TGCGCCAGCAGCTCGGAGGTCGGGGAGCTGTTTTTT. Translated, it gives CASSSEVGELFF. Combining the CDR3 with reference TRBV5-1 and TRBJ2-2 gives the whole variable domain KAGVTQTPRYLIKTRGQQVTLSCSPISGHRSVSWYQQTPGQGLQFLFEYFSETQRNKGNFPGRFSGRQFSNSRSEMNVSTLELGDSALYLCASSSEVGELFFGEGSRLTVL.

The sample holds one count of this clone. Other DNA sequences in the sample encode the same CDR3. The rearrangement links TRBV30 to TRBJ1-5; D possibly corresponds to TRBD1 (6 bases). The germline V and J ends were trimmed by 2 bases and 1 base, with 18 bases remaining between them. This CDR3 has 17 residues. Germline CDR1 is GTSNPN and CDR2 is SVGIG (reference sequence). The CDR3 region is CAWSPPPQGRSNQPQHF. The CDR3, as DNA: TGTGCCTGGAGTCCTCCACCTCAGGGGAGGAGCAATCAGCCCCAGCATTTT.

V and J are TRBV7-2 and TRBJ2-7, with 9 bases matching TRBD2. The V and J ends lost 2 bases and 9 bases, in that order; junction bases with no gene match: 8. Germline assignment: CDR1 SGHTA and CDR2 FQGNSA. The CDR3 has 14 amino acids. In DNA, the CDR3 is TGTGCCAGCAGCTTACTAGCGGGACAATTTGGGCAGTACTTC. It yields the protein CASSLLAGQFGQYF.

CDR3 in amino acids: CASSLAGGPPRETQYF. The CDR3 nucleotides read TGTGCCAGCAGCTTAGCGGGAGGGCCACCCCGGGAGACCCAGTACTTC. The chain has TRBV7-3 and TRBJ2-5, with 9 bases aligning to TRBD2. CDR1 and CDR2 from the germline V gene are SGHTA and FQGTGA. V was clipped by 2 bases and J by 5 bases; unmatched bases: 9. The CDR3 totals 16 residues. The whole variable domain, filled in from reference TRBV7-3 and TRBJ2-5, reads GAGVSQTPSNKVTEKGKYVELRCDPISGHTALYWYRQSLGQGPEFLIYFQGTGAADDSGLPNDRFFAVRPEGSVSTLKIQRTERGDSAVYLCASSLAGGPPRETQYFGPGTRLLVL.

J is TRBJ2-1 and V is TRBV7-2; D remains unclear. V lost 3 bases, J lost 8 bases, and 5 bases lay in between. The CDR3 totals 11 residues. From germline, CDR1 is SGHTA and CDR2 FQGNSA. This CDR3 reads CASSLVDEQFF. DNA of the CDR3: TGTGCCAGCAGCTTGGTAGATGAGCAGTTCTTC.

The genes are TRBV9 and TRBJ2-1; 9 nucleotides match TRBD2. The CDR3 is 13 amino acids. From germline, CDR1 is SGDLS and CDR2 YYNGEE. V was pared by 4 bases and J by 16 bases, with 12 bases of the junction left unmatched. CDR3 nucleotides: TGTGCCAGCAGCCCTCGGTTAGCGGGAGCCCAATTCTTC. Translation gives CASSPRLAGAQFF.

This sequence joins TRBV5-1 and TRBJ2-7; 7 positions match TRBD1. The CDR3 is 14 residues long. The V gene end was trimmed by 5 bases and the J gene end by 1 base; junction bases not matched to a gene: 6. Germline CDR1 and CDR2: SGHRS and YFSETQ. CDR3 sequence reads: CASRTTGNSYEQYF. The CDR3 DNA is TGCGCCAGCAGAACGACAGGGAATTCCTACGAGCAGTACTTC.

This clone was observed once. The V call is TRBV9, the J call TRBJ2-3; D remains ambiguous. Looked up from germline, CDR1 is SGDLS and CDR2 is YYNGEE. V gave up 0 bases and J gave up 0 bases, with 8 bases separating them. The CDR3 contains 15 residues. The CDR3: CASSVAPDSTDTQYF. CDR3 DNA sequence: TGTGCCAGCAGCGTAGCTCCCGACAGCACAGATACGCAGTATTTT.

The V and J genes are TRBV11-1 and TRBJ2-7; D is possibly TRBD1 (6 bases). CDR3 length: 13 residues. Trimming stripped 5 bases from V and 6 bases from J, with 14 bases between. CDR1 SGHAT and CDR2 FQDESV come from the germline V gene (reference sequence). CDR3 nucleotide sequence: TGTGCCAGCAGCCTTGATGGGACATCCGAGCAGTACTTC. Translating it yields CASSLDGTSEQYF. Drawing the rest from reference TRBV11-1 and TRBJ2-7, the complete variable domain is EAEVAQSPRYKITEKSQAVAFWCDPISGHATLYWYRQILGQGPELLVQFQDESVVDDSQLPKDRFSAERLKGVDSTLKIQPAELGDSAMYLCASSLDGTSEQYFGPGTRLTVT.

This clone was found once. The chain links TRBV27 to TRBJ2-1; 7 bases are shared with TRBD2. With 5 bases clipped from V and 5 bases from J, the junction kept 9 bases outside the gene matches. In germline, CDR1 is MNHEY, CDR2 SMNVEV (reference sequence). This CDR3 is built from 15 residues. The CDR3 protein is CASSLLGTIDNEQFF. The CDR3 DNA reads TGTGCCAGCAGTCTTCTCGGGACTATTGACAATGAGCAGTTCTTC.

This clone was recorded once. The rearrangement uses TRBV6-6 and TRBJ1-1; D is perhaps TRBD1 (5 bases). V was trimmed by 6 bases and J by 4 bases, leaving 12 bases between them. The CDR3 sequence is 13 residues long. Germline V gene sequence: CDR1 MNHNY, CDR2 SVGAGI (reference sequence). CDR3 loop: CASRIGEGTEAFF. Written as DNA, the CDR3 is TGTGCCAGCAGGATAGGGGAGGGCACTGAAGCTTTCTTT.

The DNA of the CDR3 is TGTGCCAGCAGCCATACCGGGACAGGGGACAATGAGCAGTTCTTC. Translation: CASSHTGTGDNEQFF. The J gene is TRBJ2-1, the V gene TRBV4-2, with 10 nucleotides matching TRBD1. This CDR3 spans 15 amino acids. Germline V CDR1 and CDR2: LGHNA, YNFKEQ. V was pared by 3 bases and J by 5 bases, with 4 bases of the junction left unmatched.

The CDR3 nucleotides read TGTGCCAGCTCGGGACAGGGAATTTCCCCCGAGCTATTCAAGCATGGCTACACCTTC. Its translation: CASSGQGISPELFKHGYTF. This chain links TRBV19 with TRBJ1-2, with 9 nucleotides matching TRBD1. CDR3 length equals 19 residues. Per germline, CDR1 LNHDA and CDR2 SQIVND (reference sequence). V was pared by 9 bases and J by 6 bases, with 26 bases of the junction left unmatched.

The J gene is TRBJ2-7, the V gene TRBV6-1; D unresolved. Germline V gene data show CDR1 as MNHNS and CDR2 as SASEGT. V shed 0 bases and J shed 3 bases, with 9 bases lying between them. The CDR3 consists of 14 residues. The CDR3 sequence is CASSEAFRLYEQYF. The CDR3 DNA reads TGTGCCAGCAGTGAAGCATTTCGCCTCTACGAGCAGTACTTC.

This rearrangement joins TRBV4-3 to TRBJ2-4; D is unclear. The V and J ends lost 0 bases and 3 bases respectively, with 6 bases between them. CDR3 size: 14 residues. Germline CDR1 is LGHNA and CDR2 is YSLEER. The CDR3 is CASSQEGRKNIQYF. CDR3 sequence (DNA): TGCGCCAGCAGCCAAGAGGGTCGCAAAAACATTCAGTACTTC.

The V and J genes are TRBV9 and TRBJ1-1, with TRBD1 matching over 8 bases. Germline V gene sequence: CDR1 SGDLS, CDR2 YYNGEE. V lost 4 bases and J lost 0; bases outside the gene matches: 17. The CDR3 runs to 19 residues. DNA for the CDR3: TGTGCCAGCAGCCCATCAAAGCAGGGGGCTTTCCAAATGAACACTGAAGCTTTCTTT. This gives the protein CASSPSKQGAFQMNTEAFF.

The rearrangement links TRBV5-1 to TRBJ2-7; D may be TRBD1 (6 bases). The CDR3 contains 14 residues. Trimming left V 0 bases short and J 1 base short, with 8 bases between. The germline V gene encodes CDR1 SGHRS and CDR2 YFSETQ. The CDR3 DNA sequence: TGCGCCAGCAGCTTGGGACAGGCGTCCTACGAGCAGTACTTC. It translates to CASSLGQASYEQYF.

A remark on this clone: At one boundary the junction diverges from the germline segment, which might be a read error. The chain couples TRBV30 to TRBJ1-2, with D maybe TRBD1 (6 bases). Germline loops: CDR1 GTSNPN, CDR2 SVGIG (reference sequence). The CDR3 spans 12 residues. CDR3 amino acids: CAWGVLTGGYTF. CDR3 DNA sequence: TGTGCCTGGGGTGTACTTACAGGGGGCTACACCTTC.

This rearrangement joins TRBV5-5 to TRBJ2-5; D uncertain. This CDR3 comprises 13 residues. Trimming took 3 bases from V and 7 from J, leaving 13 bases between them. CDR1 is SGHKS, CDR2 YYEKEE, per germline (reference sequence). The CDR3 bases are TGTGCCAGCAGCTCGACCCTAGGTTGGACCCAGTACTTC. Residues: CASSSTLGWTQYF.

This rearrangement joins TRBV28 to TRBJ2-7, with a tentative D call TRBD2 (6 bases). Trimming took off 8 bases at V and 6 bases at J, with 26 bases between the two ends. The CDR3 spans 16 residues. Germline lookup yields CDR1 MDHEN and CDR2 SYDVKM. The CDR3 DNA follows: TGTGCCAGCTGGTCCGGGACGGCGGGATCTATCGGCGAGCAGTACTTC. The encoded protein is CASWSGTAGSIGEQYF.

J is TRBJ2-2 and V is TRBV7-2; 7 bases align to TRBD1. The length of the CDR3 is 18 residues. CDR1 is SGHTA, CDR2 FQGNSA, per germline. V trimming: 3 bases; J trimming: 4 bases; junction bases outside the gene matches: 14. CDR3 sequence: CASSFGRGVRGLTGELFF. The CDR3 DNA is TGTGCCAGCAGCTTTGGGCGAGGGGTTAGGGGGCTCACCGGGGAGCTGTTTTTT.

This chain joins TRBV14 and TRBJ1-2; the match to TRBD1 covers 10 bases. There are 16 residues in the CDR3. In germline, CDR1 is SGHDN, CDR2 FVKESK. With V trimmed by 5 bases and J by 4 bases, 10 bases remained unmatched. The CDR3 coding sequence is TGTGCCAGCAGCGCTCCGGGACAGGGGTCTAGCTATGGCTACACCTTC. This translates into CASSAPGQGSSYGYTF.

The DNA for the CDR3 is TGTGCCAGCAAACTAGGGGGAGGTCGGGCTTTCTTT. Protein product: CASKLGGGRAFF. This chain connects TRBV19 to TRBJ1-1, with a possible D match to TRBD1 (6 bases). V was shortened by 9 bases and J by 11 bases, with 19 bases between the two germline ends. Germline V gene sequence: CDR1 LNHDA, CDR2 SQIVND (reference sequence). The CDR3 totals 12 residues.

The rearrangement links TRBV6-5 to TRBJ2-3, with a tentative D call TRBD1 (7 bases). Germline V lookup: CDR1 MNHEY, CDR2 SVGAGI. V lost 5 bases to trimming and J lost 4 bases, with 13 bases between them. CDR3 length: 14 residues. The CDR3 protein is CASSKTGRPDTQYF. As DNA, the CDR3 is TGTGCCAGCAGTAAGACAGGGAGGCCAGATACGCAGTATTTT.

The chain carries TRBV10-3 and TRBJ2-2; the D gene is possibly TRBD2 (5 bases). The CDR3 is 15 amino acids. Germline CDR1 and CDR2: ENHRY and SYGVKD. V lost 5 bases, J lost 5 bases, and 15 bases lay in between. Written as DNA, the CDR3 is TGTGCCATCAGTCTGGACTCTCCTCGGACCGGGGAGCTGTTTTTT. Protein: CAISLDSPRTGELFF.